The 20 T cell receptor beta chains in this list originate from one sample, sequenced in a study of shared clonotypes between healthy human individuals. TCRdb keeps only in-frame clones here, not all; method: immunoSEQ multiplex PCR. Of about 2.3 million clones in the sample, approximately 93% were seen once. Sequences were obtained from naive CD4+ T cells from PBMCs. Subset: CD45RA+ positively selected. Every receptor here comes from a man between 18 and 35 years old in good health. Some clones in this sample may be carry-over from other donors' samples.

V is TRBV25-1 and J is TRBJ2-2, with 10 positions matching TRBD1. V gave up 6 bases and J gave up 6 bases; unmatched junction bases: 7. From germline, CDR1 is MGHDK and CDR2 SYGVNS. This CDR3 contains 15 residues. CDR3 nucleotides: TGTGCCAGCAGGACAGGGGGCGGGTCTGCCGGGGAGCTGTTTTTT. Its translation is CASRTGGGSAGELFF.

This chain links TRBV7-8 with TRBJ2-7, with TRBD1 matching over 9 bases. The germline V gene has CDR1 SGHVS and CDR2 FQNEAQ. This CDR3 region has 15 residues. Trimming took 2 bases from V and 4 from J; bases not matched to a gene: 6. The CDR3 bases are TGTGCCAGCAGCTTACAAGGGACAGGGCGTTACGAGCAGTACTTC. Translating gives CASSLQGTGRYEQYF.

A few counts support this clone. The chain employs TRBV25-1 and TRBJ1-1, with a possible D match to TRBD1 (6 bases). The V gene lost 7 bases and the J gene lost 10 bases, with 19 bases spanning the gap. CDR1 and CDR2 from the germline V gene are MGHDK and SYGVNS. The CDR3 totals 13 residues. CDR3 DNA sequence: TGTGCCAGCACCCCCGGGCAGGGGATAGGAGCTTTCTTT. Amino acid sequence: CASTPGQGIGAFF.

The rearrangement joins TRBV28 to TRBJ2-1; the match to TRBD2 covers 9 bases. Per germline, CDR1 MDHEN and CDR2 SYDVKM. Trimming cost V 3 bases and J 10 bases; bases outside gene matches: 7. There are 14 residues in the CDR3. The CDR3 region has the DNA TGTGCCAGCAGTTTGGGACTAGCACCCTACGAGCAGTTCTTC. Protein sequence: CASSLGLAPYEQFF. Based on the CDR3 plus reference TRBV28 and TRBJ2-1, the full variable domain is DVKVTQSSRYLVKRTGEKVFLECVQDMDHENMFWYRQDPGLGLRLIYFSYDVKMKEKGDIPEGYSVSREKKERFSLILESASTNQTSMYLCASSLGLAPYEQFFGPGTRLTVL.

This clone has only a few counts. One end of the junction fails to match germline, which may point to a read error. The J gene is TRBJ1-1, the V gene TRBV11-2; perhaps TRBD1 as D (5 bases). The CDR3 has 14 residues. The germline CDR1 and CDR2 sequences are SGHAT and FQNNGV. In DNA form, the CDR3 reads TGTGCCAGCAGCATAGACAGAGGGAACACTGAAGCTTTCTTT. It is translated as CASSIDRGNTEAFF.

The V and J genes are TRBV2 and TRBJ1-4; D gene ambiguous. Trimming took 7 bases from V and 8 from J, leaving 11 bases between them. This CDR3 is built from 12 residues. CDR1 is SNHLY and CDR2 is FYNNEI in the germline V gene. CDR3 sequence: CASMVAKEKLFF. CDR3 in DNA: TGTGCCAGCATGGTGGCGAAGGAAAAACTGTTTTTT.

The rearrangement uses TRBV7-2 and TRBJ1-1; the match to TRBD1 covers 7 bases. Trimming at V came to 5 bases and at J to 0 bases, leaving 6 bases not matched to a gene. The CDR3 runs 15 residues. The germline gives CDR1 SGHTA, CDR2 FQGNSA. Written as DNA, the CDR3 is TGTGCCAGCAGCCCGTGGACAGGATTGAACACTGAAGCTTTCTTT. Amino acids: CASSPWTGLNTEAFF. The whole variable domain, filled in from reference TRBV7-2 and TRBJ1-1, reads GAGVSQSPSNKVTEKGKDVELRCDPISGHTALYWYRQSLGQGLEFLIYFQGNSAPDKSGLPSDRFSAERTGGSVSTLTIQRTQQEDSAVYLCASSPWTGLNTEAFFGQGTRLTVV.

The chain links TRBV7-2 to TRBJ2-5; 7 bases map to TRBD2. Germline-derived CDR1 and CDR2 are SGHTA and FQGNSA. The CDR3 totals 14 residues. The V and J ends lost 3 bases and 1 base, in that order; junction bases with no gene match: 2. The CDR3 protein is CASSLSGIQETQYF. The CDR3 DNA follows: TGTGCCAGCAGCTTGAGCGGGATCCAAGAGACCCAGTACTTC.

The V and J genes are TRBV7-9 and TRBJ1-6, with TRBD1 matching over 7 bases. After removal of 6 bases from V and 5 bases from J, the junction contained 1 base not matched to a gene. The CDR3 is 13 amino acids. Germline assignment: CDR1 SEHNR and CDR2 FQNEAQ (reference sequence). CDR3: CASRTGDNSPLHF. In DNA, the CDR3 is TGTGCCAGCAGAACAGGGGATAATTCACCCCTCCACTTT.

The rearrangement uses TRBV5-6 and TRBJ1-5; 9 bases are a match to TRBD1. The ends lost 2 bases at V and 7 bases at J; junction bases unmatched: 13. CDR1 and CDR2 from the germline V gene are SGHDT and YYEEEE. CDR3 length: 17 residues. Here the CDR3 DNA reads TGTGCCAGCAGCTTTTGGCGGATGGACAGGGGAAACCAGCCCCAGCATTTT. It encodes CASSFWRMDRGNQPQHF. The entire variable domain, with the rest obtained from reference TRBV5-6 and TRBJ1-5, is as follows: DAGVTQSPTHLIKTRGQQVTLRCSPKSGHDTVSWYQQALGQGPQFIFQYYEEEERQRGNFPDRFSGHQFPNYSSELNVNALLLGDSALYLCASSFWRMDRGNQPQHFGDGTRLSIL.

CDR3 sequence reads: CASSLGATNEKLFF. The CDR3 DNA reads as TGTGCCAGCTCCCTCGGTGCAACTAATGAAAAACTGTTTTTT. V and J are TRBV9 and TRBJ1-4; D ambiguous. This CDR3 has 14 amino acids. Germline assignment: CDR1 SGDLS and CDR2 YYNGEE. With 7 bases removed from V and 0 bases from J, the gap between germline ends came to 10 bases.

CDR3 residues: CASSPSLGHGQETQYF. The CDR3 DNA follows: TGTGCCAGCAGCCCATCCTTGGGACACGGCCAAGAGACCCAGTACTTC. The chain is built from TRBV7-3 and TRBJ2-5; perhaps TRBD1 as D (6 bases). The germline CDR1 and CDR2 sequences are SGHTA and FQGTGA. The CDR3 has 16 residues. V lost 5 bases to trimming and J lost 1 base, with 17 bases between them. Together with reference TRBV7-3 and TRBJ2-5, the CDR3 gives the full variable domain: GAGVSQTPSNKVTEKGKYVELRCDPISGHTALYWYRQSLGQGPEFLIYFQGTGAADDSGLPNDRFFAVRPEGSVSTLKIQRTERGDSAVYLCASSPSLGHGQETQYFGPGTRLLVL.

The V and J genes are TRBV6-6 and TRBJ1-2, with 7 bases identical to TRBD1. V lost 5 bases and J lost 5; bases outside the gene matches: 5. The V gene's germline CDR1 is MNHNY and CDR2 SVGAGI (reference sequence). The length of the CDR3 is 13 residues. CDR3 residues: CASSGGQKYGYTF. CDR3 DNA: TGTGCCAGCAGTGGGGGACAGAAGTATGGCTACACCTTC.

The rearrangement joins TRBV5-1 to TRBJ2-3, with D perhaps being TRBD1 or TRBD2 (6 bases each). The V end lost 4 bases, the J end lost 1 base, and 13 bases lay between the germline ends. The CDR3 covers 15 residues. Germline loops: CDR1 SGHRS, CDR2 YFSETQ. The CDR3 DNA reads TGCGCCAGCAGCCATGGGGGGCCGGGCACAGATACGCAGTATTTT. Translating it yields CASSHGGPGTDTQYF.

The chain couples TRBV7-2 to TRBJ2-5; 7 bases map to TRBD2. Germline loops: CDR1 SGHTA, CDR2 FQGNSA. This CDR3 has 16 amino acids. Trimming cost V 0 bases and J 0 bases; bases outside gene matches: 4. CDR3 loop: CASSLASSGYQETQYF. DNA of the CDR3: TGTGCCAGCAGCTTAGCGAGTAGCGGGTACCAAGAGACCCAGTACTTC.

CDR3 loop: CASSRGGSTVGELFF. Here the CDR3 DNA reads TGTGCCAGCAGCAGAGGCGGGAGTACGGTCGGGGAGCTGTTTTTT. V usage is TRBV28 and J usage is TRBJ2-2; 7 bases agree with TRBD2. Germline lookup yields CDR1 MDHEN and CDR2 SYDVKM. With 6 bases clipped from V and 7 bases from J, the junction kept 11 bases outside the gene matches. The CDR3 consists of 15 residues.

Details on this clone: Other nucleotide sequences in the sample specify the same CDR3. This sequence joins TRBV5-1 and TRBJ2-3, with unresolved D. V was clipped by 1 base and J by 2 bases, with 2 bases between them. Germline CDR1 SGHRS, CDR2 YFSETQ. CDR3 length equals 12 residues. As DNA, the CDR3 is TGCGCCAGCAGCTTGTCCACAGATACGCAGTATTTT. Protein: CASSLSTDTQYF.

The V and J genes are TRBV7-2 and TRBJ1-2; TRBD1 aligns across 8 bases. This CDR3 has 17 residues. V shed 5 bases and J 5 bases; nucleotides not matched to a gene: 16. Germline values: CDR1 SGHTA, CDR2 FQGNSA. CDR3 sequence reads: CASSLGLTGEEGYGYTF. CDR3 nucleotides: TGTGCCAGCAGCCTAGGACTGACAGGGGAAGAGGGGTATGGCTACACCTTC.

The V gene is TRBV27, the J gene TRBJ1-6; 7 bases match TRBD1. This CDR3 has 14 amino acids. Germline V CDR1 and CDR2: MNHEY, SMNVEV (reference sequence). V was clipped by 5 bases and J by 10 bases; unmatched bases: 8. The CDR3 DNA reads as TGTGCCAGCAGTGCCGGCTTCAGGGGGTCACCCCTCCACTTT. Protein: CASSAGFRGSPLHF.

This rearrangement joins TRBV4-1 to TRBJ1-3; the D is unclear. The germline V and J ends were trimmed by 2 bases and 2 bases, with 10 bases remaining between them. The CDR3 is 15 residues long. Germline CDR1 and CDR2: MGHRA and YSYEKL. The CDR3 sequence: CASSQRIGTGNTIYF. The CDR3, as DNA: TGCGCCAGCAGCCAAAGAATCGGGACTGGAAACACCATATATTTT.